These T cell receptor beta chains were read from a single sample in a study of cytotoxic CD8 clonotypes in ibrutinib-treated CLL. Data came from immunoSEQ multiplex PCR; TCRdb stores just in-frame clones and leaves some out. This sample carries roughly 150,000 clones, about 80% of them seen once, and the ten largest clones take about 5%. The sequenced sample was PBMCs, obtained after 24 months of ibrutinib treatment. These receptors came from a human donor with chronic lymphocytic leukemia. Each CDR3 is given with its conserved first and last residue. Each record gives: clone size, J gene, V gene, D gene, CDR3 protein, CDR3 DNA. D genes are given only for firm matches. Expanded clones are given a class, and other clones once, few, many or no size at all.

>few|TRBJ2-7|TRBV5-4|NA
CASSFDVEQYF
TGTGCCAGCAGCTTTGACGTGGAGCAGTACTTC
>NA|TRBJ2-1|TRBV7-2|TRBD2
CASSPDSGWGQFF
TGTGCCAGCAGCCCAGATAGCGGGTGGGGGCAGTTCTTC
>NA|TRBJ1-2|TRBV29-1|TRBD1
CSAGTGGYGYTF
TGCAGCGCCGGGACAGGGGGCTATGGCTACACCTTC
>many|TRBJ1-2|TRBV18|TRBD1
CASSPPMTGTVSYGYTF
TGTGCCAGCTCACCCCCCATGACAGGGACGGTCAGCTATGGCTACACCTTC
>NA|TRBJ1-5|TRBV7-6|NA
CASSLGGPGAGPQHF
TGTGCCAGCAGCTTAGGTGGTCCGGGGGCCGGGCCCCAGCATTTT
>NA|TRBJ2-3|TRBV15|NA
CATTSRGGGGSDTQYF
TGTGCCACCACCTCCCGAGGGGGAGGGGGCAGCGATACGCAGTATTTT
>NA|TRBJ2-5|TRBV19|NA
CASSISEEETQYF
TGTGCCAGTAGTATCAGCGAGGAGGAGACCCAGTACTTC
>NA|TRBJ2-7|TRBV11-2|TRBD2
CASSFVRESYEQYF
TGTGCCAGCAGCTTTGTGCGGGAGTCCTACGAGCAGTACTTC
>NA|TRBJ2-6|TRBV4-2|NA
CASSQVPLSGANVLTF
TGTGCCAGCAGCCAAGTTCCCCTCTCTGGGGCCAACGTCCTGACTTTC
>many|TRBJ2-2|TRBV5-1|NA
CASSLVRAGELFF
TGCGCCAGCAGCTTGGTTAGGGCCGGGGAGCTGTTTTTT
>NA|TRBJ2-7|TRBV4-2|NA
CASSQGLDYEQYF
TGTGCCAGCAGCCAAGGTCTCGACTACGAGCAGTACTTC
>NA|TRBJ1-4|TRBV5-1|NA
CASSAGTDEKLFF
TGCGCCAGCAGCGCCGGGACGGATGAAAAACTGTTTTTT
>NA|TRBJ2-5|TRBV18|NA
CASSPVGSETQYF
TGTGCCAGCTCGCCCGTCGGGTCAGAGACCCAGTACTTC
>NA|TRBJ1-5|TRBV6-5|TRBD1
CASSSYQGDQPQHF
TGTGCCAGCAGTTCCTATCAGGGGGATCAGCCCCAGCATTTT
>NA|TRBJ1-3|TRBV4-3|TRBD1
CASSRDSLSGNTIYF
TGCGCCAGCAGCCGGGACAGCCTCTCTGGAAACACCATATATTTT
>NA|TRBJ2-1|TRBV7-6|TRBD2
CASTPQLADTAGEQFF
TGTGCCAGCACCCCCCAGCTAGCGGACACCGCGGGTGAGCAGTTCTTC
>NA|TRBJ2-2|TRBV5-1|NA
CASSLGDHYTGELFF
TGCGCCAGCAGCTTGGGGGACCACTACACCGGGGAGCTGTTTTTT
>NA|TRBJ2-7|TRBV5-1|NA
CASSSNPYEQYF
TGCGCCAGCAGCTCCAATCCCTACGAGCAGTACTTC
>NA|TRBJ1-6|TRBV18|NA
CASSPPGGPKNSPLHF
TGTGCCAGCTCACCACCGGGGGGACCCAAGAATTCACCCCTCCACTTT
>NA|TRBJ2-7|TRBV20-1|NA
CSAPIFGEQYF
TGCAGTGCTCCTATTTTTGGCGAGCAGTACTTC
>NA|TRBJ1-4|TRBV14|NA
CASSRRHQRGEKLFF
TGTGCCAGCAGCCGTAGACATCAGAGAGGTGAAAAACTGTTTTTT
>NA|TRBJ2-1|TRBV7-3|NA
CASSLSGWGGDKQFF
TGTGCCAGCAGCTTAAGTGGGTGGGGCGGCGACAAGCAGTTCTTC
>NA|TRBJ2-1|TRBV4-2|NA
CASSQIGGPYNEQFF
TGTGCCAGCAGCCAAATTGGGGGCCCCTACAATGAGCAGTTCTTC
>many|TRBJ1-6|TRBV7-2|NA
CASSLGAGHNSPLHF
TGTGCCAGCAGCTTAGGTGCGGGGCATAATTCACCCCTCCACTTT
>NA|TRBJ2-3|TRBV9|NA
CASSVGMTSTDTQYF
TGTGCCAGCAGCGTAGGAATGACTAGCACAGATACGCAGTATTTT
>few|TRBJ1-5|TRBV30|NA
CAWAPGNQPQHF
TGTGCCTGGGCCCCTGGCAATCAGCCCCAGCATTTT
>once|TRBJ2-7|TRBV6-6|NA
CASSGSPNVEQYF
TGTGCCAGCAGTGGGTCGCCCAACGTTGAGCAGTACTTC
>NA|TRBJ1-1|TRBV9|NA
CASSVGRQGEAFF
TGTGCCAGCAGCGTAGGTCGGCAGGGTGAAGCTTTCTTT
>NA|TRBJ1-6|TRBV9|NA
CASSVDWSADSPLHF
TGTGCCAGCAGCGTGGACTGGTCTGCGGATTCACCCCTCCACTTT
>NA|TRBJ1-2|TRBV27|TRBD1
CASKRDSNSYYGYTF
TGTGCCAGCAAGAGGGACAGCAATTCCTACTATGGCTACACCTTC
>few|TRBJ2-5|TRBV5-1|NA
CASTPGRKGETQYF
TGCGCCAGCACCCCAGGGAGGAAAGGAGAGACCCAGTACTTC
>NA|TRBJ2-2|TRBV7-9|NA
CASSLGSTGELFF
TGTGCCAGCAGCTTAGGTAGTACCGGGGAGCTGTTTTTT
>NA|TRBJ1-2|TRBV4-3|NA
CASSQDGLLLGAGYTF
TGCGCCAGCAGCCAAGATGGGTTGCTGTTGGGGGCTGGCTACACCTTC
>NA|TRBJ2-1|TRBV28|NA
CASSGRDEQFF
TGTGCCAGCAGTGGCCGCGATGAGCAGTTCTTC
>once|TRBJ1-1|TRBV7-9|NA
CASSGQPIEAFF
TGTGCCAGCAGCGGGCAGCCAATTGAAGCTTTCTTT
>few|TRBJ2-7|TRBV11-1|NA
CASSTDTYEQYF
TGTGCCAGCAGCACAGACACGTACGAGCAGTACTTC